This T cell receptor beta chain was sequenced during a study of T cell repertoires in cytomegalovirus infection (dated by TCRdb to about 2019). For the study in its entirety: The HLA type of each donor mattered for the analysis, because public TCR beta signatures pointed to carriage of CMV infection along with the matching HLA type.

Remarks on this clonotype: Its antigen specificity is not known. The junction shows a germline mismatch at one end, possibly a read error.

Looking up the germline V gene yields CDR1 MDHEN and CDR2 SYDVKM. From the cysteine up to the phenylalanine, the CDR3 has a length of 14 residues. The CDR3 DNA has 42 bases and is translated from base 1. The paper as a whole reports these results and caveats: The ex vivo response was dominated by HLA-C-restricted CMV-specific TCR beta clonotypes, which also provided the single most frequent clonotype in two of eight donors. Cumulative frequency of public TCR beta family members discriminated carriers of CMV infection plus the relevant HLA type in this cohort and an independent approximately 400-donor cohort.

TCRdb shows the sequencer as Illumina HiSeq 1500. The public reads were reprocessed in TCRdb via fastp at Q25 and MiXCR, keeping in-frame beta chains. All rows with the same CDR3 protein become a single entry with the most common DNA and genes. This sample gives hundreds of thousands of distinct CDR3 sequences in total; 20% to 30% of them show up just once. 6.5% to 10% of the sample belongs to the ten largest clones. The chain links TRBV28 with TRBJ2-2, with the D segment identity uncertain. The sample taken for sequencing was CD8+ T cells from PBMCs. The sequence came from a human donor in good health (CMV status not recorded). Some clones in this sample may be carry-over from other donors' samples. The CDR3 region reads CATSVWRNTGELFF. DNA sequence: TGTGCCACCAGTGTGTGGAGAAACACCGGGGAGCTGTTTTTT.